Below are 5 T cell receptor beta chains sequenced from a single sample in a study of blood T cell repertoires in COVID-19. TCRdb's copy holds only in-frame clones and misses some; the assay was immunoSEQ multiplex PCR. The table has about 340,000 clones, approximately 89% seen once; the top ten hold roughly 3.5%. The sample consisted of peripheral blood. The receptors were gathered from a woman aged 18-29 years who had recovered from COVID-19.

The rearrangement links TRBV6-5 to TRBJ1-2; D is undetermined. The CDR3 runs 13 residues. V lost 6 bases and J lost 5, with 13 bases in between. Per germline, CDR1 MNHEY and CDR2 SVGAGI. CDR3: CASRPGGRYGYTF. The CDR3 DNA follows: TGTGCCAGCAGGCCCGGAGGTCGGTATGGCTACACCTTC.

The chain employs TRBV7-9 and TRBJ1-4; tentative D call: TRBD1 (6 bases). Germline loops: CDR1 SEHNR, CDR2 FQNEAQ (reference sequence). V was shortened by 4 bases and J by 6 bases, with 15 bases between the two germline ends. This CDR3 has 15 amino acids. The CDR3 protein is CASSYAGAGDEKLFF. The CDR3 region has the DNA TGTGCCAGCAGCTACGCAGGGGCGGGTGATGAAAAACTGTTTTTT. Looking up the rest from reference TRBV7-9 and TRBJ1-4 gives the full variable domain: DTGVSQNPRHKITKRGQNVTFRCDPISEHNRLYWYRQTLGQGPEFLTYFQNEAQLEKSRLLSDRFSAERPKGSFSTLEIQRTEQGDSAMYLCASSYAGAGDEKLFFGSGTQLSVL.

Regarding this clone: At one end, the junction sequence differs from germline, possibly due to a read error. The chain carries TRBV29-1 and TRBJ2-3, with 9 bases aligning to TRBD2. The CDR3 spans 13 residues. Germline V gene sequence: CDR1 SQVTM, CDR2 ANQGSEA. The CDR3: CSVDGTSRDTQYF. CDR3 DNA sequence: TGCAGCGTTGACGGGACTAGCAGAGATACGCAGTATTTT.

The chain links TRBV20-1 to TRBJ1-2; TRBD1 aligns across 8 bases. Trimming took 3 bases from V and 6 from J; bases not matched to a gene: 12. CDR1 is DFQATT and CDR2 is SNEGSKA in the germline V gene (reference sequence). The CDR3 contains 15 residues. Here the CDR3 reads CSASTPGQGENGYTF. The CDR3 DNA follows: TGCAGTGCTAGTACCCCTGGACAGGGTGAGAATGGCTACACCTTC.

This sequence joins TRBV4-1 and TRBJ1-5, with D possibly being TRBD1 (5 bases). The CDR3 spans 17 residues. Trimming cost V 1 base and J 2 bases, with 15 bases left between them. Germline V gives CDR1 MGHRA, CDR2 YSYEKL. The CDR3 sequence is CASSQVGRAKGNQPQHF. CDR3 DNA: TGCGCCAGCAGCCAAGTAGGCAGGGCGAAAGGCAATCAGCCCCAGCATTTT.